Following are 17 T cell receptor beta chains from one sample sequenced in a study of T cell repertoires in cytomegalovirus infection. TCRdb itself ran the reads through MiXCR, one entry per CDR3 protein. This sample has some 230,000 distinct CDR3 sequences; approximately 22% occur once, and the top ten carry about 20%. The sequencing sample was made of CD8+ T cells from PBMCs. Receptor source: a human donor in good health (CMV status not recorded). Some clones in this sample may be carry-over from other donors' samples.

The table lists this clonotype with a few counts. Here the CDR3 reads CAIRTGNTGELFF. The CDR3 nucleotides read TGTGCCATCCGGACAGGGAACACCGGGGAGCTGTTTTTT. V is TRBV19 and J is TRBJ2-2, with 7 nucleotides matching TRBD1. The CDR3 extends over 13 amino acids. With 10 bases clipped from V and 1 base from J, the junction kept 3 bases outside the gene matches. Germline V lookup: CDR1 LNHDA, CDR2 SQIVND (reference sequence).

J is TRBJ1-1 and V is TRBV7-8; 7 positions agree with TRBD1. The germline gives CDR1 SGHVS, CDR2 FQNEAQ. The CDR3 consists of 15 residues. The V segment lost 5 bases and the J segment 1 base; nucleotides outside the gene matches: 7. CDR3 in DNA: TGTGCCAGCAGCAAGCCGGGACAGAAGAACACTGAAGCTTTCTTT. Translation: CASSKPGQKNTEAFF. Variable domain in full (rest from reference TRBV7-8 and TRBJ1-1): GAGVSQSPRYKVAKRGQDVALRCDPISGHVSLFWYQQALGQGPEFLTYFQNEAQLDKSGLPSDRFFAERPEGSVSTLKIQRTQQEDSAVYLCASSKPGQKNTEAFFGQGTRLTVV.

There are a few counts of this clonotype. V gene TRBV15 combines with J gene TRBJ2-7; D assignment may be TRBD1 or TRBD2 (5 bases each). CDR1 and CDR2 (germline): LNHNV, YYDKDF (reference sequence). Trimming took off 6 bases at V and 2 bases at J, with 11 bases between the two ends. CDR3 length: 13 amino acids. CDR3 in amino acids: CATSRGVTYEQYF. In DNA form, the CDR3 reads TGTGCCACCAGTCGAGGGGTTACCTACGAGCAGTACTTC.

The rearrangement joins TRBV19 to TRBJ2-7, with D possibly TRBD1 on 5 matching bases. V shed 4 bases and J shed 3 bases, with 16 bases lying between them. Germline CDR1 and CDR2: LNHDA and SQIVND (reference sequence). The CDR3 is 15 amino acids. CDR3 nucleotide sequence: TGTGCCAGTAGTAACTTCAAAGAAGGGGACTACGAGCAGTACTTC. This codes for CASSNFKEGDYEQYF.

This clonotype was picked up a small number of times. The chain carries TRBV28 and TRBJ2-1; 9 bases match TRBD1. This CDR3 region has 15 residues. Trimming cost V 6 bases and J 8 bases; bases outside gene matches: 11. CDR1 and CDR2 (germline): MDHEN, SYDVKM. Here the CDR3 reads CASRPLGQGTDEQFF. The CDR3 bases are TGTGCCAGCAGGCCTTTGGGACAGGGTACCGATGAGCAGTTCTTC. Combining the CDR3 with reference TRBV28 and TRBJ2-1 gives the whole variable domain DVKVTQSSRYLVKRTGEKVFLECVQDMDHENMFWYRQDPGLGLRLIYFSYDVKMKEKGDIPEGYSVSREKKERFSLILESASTNQTSMYLCASRPLGQGTDEQFFGPGTRLTVL.

In this sample, this clonotype turned up many times. The chain joins TRBV7-6 to TRBJ2-1; D is perhaps TRBD2 (5 bases). This CDR3 is built from 17 residues. CDR1 and CDR2 from the germline V gene are SGHVS and FNYEAQ. The V end lost 4 bases, the J end lost 5 bases, and 21 bases lay between the germline ends. CDR3 nucleotides: TGTGCCAGCAGCTACGCCTCGGCGCCGGGATACAACAATGAGCAGTTCTTC. Residues: CASSYASAPGYNNEQFF.

V is TRBV27 and J is TRBJ2-7; TRBD2 matches 8 bases. Germline V lookup: CDR1 MNHEY, CDR2 SMNVEV (reference sequence). The V segment lost 3 bases and the J segment 2 bases; nucleotides outside the gene matches: 3. The CDR3 extends over 14 amino acids. CDR3 in amino acids: CASSLSGLAYEQYF. The CDR3 region has the DNA TGTGCCAGCAGTTTGTCGGGACTAGCCTACGAGCAGTACTTC.

The rearrangement links TRBV5-6 to TRBJ1-2, with D possibly being TRBD1 (6 bases). V was clipped by 1 base and J by 6 bases, with 16 bases between them. The V gene's germline CDR1 is SGHDT and CDR2 YYEEEE. CDR3 length: 15 residues. CDR3 residues: CASSLSSRGSDGYTF. The CDR3 DNA reads as TGTGCCAGCAGCTTGTCTTCGAGGGGGTCGGATGGCTACACCTTC.

This clonotype was picked up a small number of times. The chain joins TRBV7-4 to TRBJ1-1; D is undetermined. The ends were cut back, 4 bases at V and 3 bases at J, with 9 bases in the middle. This CDR3 region has 13 residues. Looked up from germline, CDR1 is SGHVT and CDR2 is SQSDAQ. The CDR3 bases are TGTGCCAGCAGCTCAAGGTGGGACACTGAAGCTTTCTTT. The encoded protein is CASSSRWDTEAFF.

V is TRBV14 and J is TRBJ2-1, with D possibly being TRBD2 (5 bases). Germline assignment: CDR1 SGHDN and CDR2 FVKESK. V lost 0 bases and J lost 2, with 11 bases in between. The CDR3 runs to 16 residues. The CDR3 DNA reads TGTGCCAGCAGCCAAGATGATCTGCGGGCCTACAATGAGCAGTTCTTC. It translates to CASSQDDLRAYNEQFF. Full variable domain (missing parts from reference TRBV14 and TRBJ2-1): EAGVTQFPSHSVIEKGQTVTLRCDPISGHDNLYWYRRVMGKEIKFLLHFVKESKQDESGMPNNRFLAERTGGTYSTLKVQPAELEDSGVYFCASSQDDLRAYNEQFFGPGTRLTVL.

This clonotype has only a few counts. The chain employs TRBV24-1 and TRBJ1-5; 8 bases line up with TRBD1. This CDR3 comprises 14 residues. J was trimmed by 3 bases and V by 7 bases; bases with no gene match: 4. Germline-derived CDR1 and CDR2 are KGHDR and SFDVKD. CDR3 protein: CATSPGGSNQPQHF. DNA for the CDR3: TGTGCCACCAGCCCAGGGGGCTCCAATCAGCCCCAGCATTTT.

Many counts were recorded for this clonotype. V gene TRBV6-5 combines with J gene TRBJ1-1; D not resolved. In germline, CDR1 is MNHEY, CDR2 SVGAGI. This CDR3 has 14 residues. The V end was cut by 0 bases, the J end by 1 base, with 6 bases between. CDR3 amino acids: CASSYSAENTEAFF. The CDR3 nucleotides read TGTGCCAGCAGTTACTCGGCCGAGAACACTGAAGCTTTCTTT.

This clonotype was seen only a few times. The chain uses TRBV27 and TRBJ2-5, with 8 nucleotides matching TRBD2. This CDR3 contains 15 residues. The germline CDR1 and CDR2 sequences are MNHEY and SMNVEV (reference sequence). The V and J ends lost 6 bases and 2 bases, in that order; junction bases with no gene match: 8. The CDR3 loop is CASRGRGGYQETQYF. CDR3 nucleotide sequence: TGTGCCAGCAGAGGACGCGGGGGGTATCAAGAGACCCAGTACTTC.

This rearrangement joins TRBV20-1 to TRBJ2-7, with 8 bases identical to TRBD1. J gave up 7 bases and V 3 bases, and 11 bases lay outside the gene matches. The V gene's germline CDR1 is DFQATT and CDR2 SNEGSKA (reference sequence). There are 14 residues in the CDR3. In DNA, the CDR3 is TGCAGTGCTAGCGGGACAGGCCCACCCGGGGAGCAGTACTTC. It codes for CSASGTGPPGEQYF.

The table lists this clonotype with many counts. The rearrangement joins TRBV12-3 or TRBV12-4 to TRBJ2-6; D unresolved. Trimming cost V 6 bases and J 0 bases, with 15 bases left between them. The CDR3 totals 17 residues. CDR3 in DNA: TGTGCCAGCAGACCGACCCTCTTATTCTCTGGGGCCAACGTCCTGACTTTC. Translating gives CASRPTLLFSGANVLTF.

CDR3 DNA: TGTGCCAGCAGTGACCTCTCGGCAGGGACCAATGAGCAGTTCTTC. Encoded protein: CASSDLSAGTNEQFF. The genes are TRBV2 and TRBJ2-1; D may correspond to TRBD1 or TRBD2 (5 bases each). Per the germline V gene, CDR1 is SNHLY and CDR2 is FYNNEI. CDR3 length equals 15 residues. The germline V and J ends were trimmed by 3 bases and 6 bases, with 15 bases remaining between them.

This clonotype was observed at least ten times. DNA of the CDR3: TGTGCCAGCAGTCGGTACAACCCGGCTGAAGCTTTCTTT. It codes for CASSRYNPAEAFF. V gene TRBV12-3 or TRBV12-4 combines with J gene TRBJ1-1; no firm D call. Trimming took off 5 bases at V and 6 bases at J, with 13 bases between the two ends. The CDR3 has 13 residues.